These 24 T cell receptor beta chains were all obtained from the same sample, sequenced in a study of blood T cell repertoires in COVID-19. The assay was immunoSEQ multiplex PCR, and TCRdb's table has in-frame clones only and misses some. The table shows under 150,000 clones, with approximately 80% occurring only once. Source material: peripheral blood. The receptor set was obtained from a woman aged 40 to 50 with acute or convalescent COVID-19.

This chain connects TRBV6-4 to TRBJ1-1; no reliable D call. Trimming took 6 bases from V and 4 from J, leaving 12 bases between them. The CDR3 length is 13 residues. Germline CDR1 is MRHNA and CDR2 is SNTAGT. In DNA form, the CDR3 reads TGTGCCAGCAGCGAACGGACTTCCACTGAAGCTTTCTTT. Amino acids: CASSERTSTEAFF.

The V call is TRBV19, the J call TRBJ1-5; TRBD1 might be the D (5 bases). This CDR3 is 13 amino acids long. The germline CDR1 and CDR2 sequences are LNHDA and SQIVND (reference sequence). Deletions cut 4 bases from V and 9 bases from J, with 13 bases between. The CDR3 here is CASSTTGYGPQHF. DNA for the CDR3: TGTGCCAGTAGTACCACAGGTTACGGGCCCCAGCATTTT. The full variable domain, with the rest looked up from reference TRBV19 and TRBJ1-5, is DGGITQSPKYLFRKEGQNVTLSCEQNLNHDAMYWYRQDPGQGLRLIYYSQIVNDFQKGDIAEGYSVSREKKESFPLTVTSAQKNPTAFYLCASSTTGYGPQHFGDGTRLSIL.

The rearrangement links TRBV11-2 to TRBJ2-7; 9 nucleotides match TRBD1. The CDR3 is made up of 16 amino acids. Looked up from germline, CDR1 is SGHAT and CDR2 is FQNNGV. The J segment lost 1 base and the V segment lost 3 bases, leaving 7 bases of the junction unmatched. CDR3 nucleotide sequence: TGTGCCAGCAGCTTGCCTTGGACAGGGGTTTCCTACGAGCAGTACTTC. It translates to CASSLPWTGVSYEQYF.

This chain uses TRBV4-1 with TRBJ2-3; 11 bases line up with TRBD1. Germline V gene sequence: CDR1 MGHRA, CDR2 YSYEKL. CDR3 length: 16 amino acids. V dropped 4 bases and J dropped 4; count of bases not matched to a gene: 7. The CDR3: CASSLKGQGASDTQYF. CDR3 DNA: TGCGCCAGCAGCCTGAAAGGACAGGGGGCTTCAGATACGCAGTATTTT.

The rearrangement uses TRBV21-1 and TRBJ1-4; the table's D call, TRBD1, has no DNA check behind it. TRBV21-1 counts as a pseudogene. There are 14 residues in the CDR3. In nucleotides, the CDR3 is TGTGCCAGCAGCAGAGACAGGGGTAATGAAAAACTGTTTTTT. Translating gives CASSRDRGNEKLFF.

The chain is built from TRBV6-5 and TRBJ2-1; 7 bases are a match to TRBD2. The CDR3 extends over 15 amino acids. Germline CDR1 and CDR2: MNHEY and SVGAGI. Trimming removed 5 bases from V and 8 bases from J; junction bases left unmatched: 12. CDR3 sequence: CASSRGTKFGHEQFF. The CDR3 nucleotides read TGTGCCAGCAGTAGAGGGACTAAGTTTGGCCATGAGCAGTTCTTC.

The chain couples TRBV13 to TRBJ1-5; TRBD1 might be the D (6 bases). CDR1 and CDR2 (germline): PRHDT, FYEKMQ (reference sequence). Between the trimmed V and J ends, which lost 3 bases and 5 bases, there was a span of 11 bases. This CDR3 has 14 amino acids. The CDR3 is CASSFGQTHQPQHF. CDR3 nucleotides: TGTGCCAGCAGCTTTGGACAGACCCATCAGCCCCAGCATTTT.

J is TRBJ1-4 and V is TRBV5-4, with 7 bases matching TRBD1. The germline gives CDR1 SGHNT, CDR2 YYREEE (reference sequence). The junction had 11 bases not matched to a gene; V was cut back by 2 bases and J by 4 bases. The CDR3 contains 17 residues. The CDR3 loop reads CASSLGQGGVGNEKLFF. CDR3 sequence (DNA): TGTGCCAGCAGCTTAGGGCAGGGGGGCGTCGGTAATGAAAAACTGTTTTTT. The full variable domain, in which reference TRBV5-4 and TRBJ1-4 provide the parts outside the CDR3, is ETGVTQSPTHLIKTRGQQVTLRCSSQSGHNTVSWYQQALGQGPQFIFQYYREEENGRGNFPPRFSGLQFPNYSSELNVNALELDDSALYLCASSLGQGGVGNEKLFFGSGTQLSVL.

The V and J genes are TRBV20-1 and TRBJ1-2, with 7 bases aligning to TRBD1. Germline CDR1 DFQATT, CDR2 SNEGSKA (reference sequence). The CDR3 contains 13 residues. The trim removed 3 bases at V and 8 bases at J, leaving 9 bases unmatched. The DNA for the CDR3 is TGCAGTGCTAGTACAGGGGAGGTAGGCGGCTACACCTTC. Residues: CSASTGEVGGYTF.

The CDR3 sequence: CASSDSLAGPYNEQFF. CDR3 coding DNA: TGCGCCAGCAGTGATTCCCTAGCGGGGCCCTACAATGAGCAGTTCTTC. The chain carries TRBV10-1 and TRBJ2-1; 9 bases align to TRBD2. The V segment lost 3 bases and the J segment 2 bases; nucleotides outside the gene matches: 5. This CDR3 comprises 16 residues. The germline CDR1 and CDR2 sequences are WNHNN and SYGVQD (reference sequence).

The rearrangement joins TRBV11-2 to TRBJ2-2; D not resolved. The CDR3 runs to 12 residues. Germline V gene sequence: CDR1 SGHAT, CDR2 FQNNGV. Trimming cost V 2 bases and J 6 bases, with 4 bases left between them. CDR3: CASSLLPGELFF. The CDR3 region has the DNA TGTGCCAGCAGCTTACTACCCGGGGAGCTGTTTTTT.

The rearrangement uses TRBV5-1 and TRBJ1-2; 7 bases agree with TRBD1. After removal of 7 bases from V and 2 bases from J, the junction contained 5 bases not matched to a gene. Germline lookup yields CDR1 SGHRS and CDR2 YFSETQ. This CDR3 comprises 13 residues. CDR3 bases: TGCGCCAGCCGTCAGGGACAGAACTATGGCTACACCTTC. This encodes CASRQGQNYGYTF. The variable domain in full, with the rest retrieved from reference TRBV5-1 and TRBJ1-2, is KAGVTQTPRYLIKTRGQQVTLSCSPISGHRSVSWYQQTPGQGLQFLFEYFSETQRNKGNFPGRFSGRQFSNSRSEMNVSTLELGDSALYLCASRQGQNYGYTFGSGTRLTVV.

This clone was picked up one time. The rearrangement links TRBV4-1 to TRBJ2-1; possible D gene TRBD2, 6 bases. V lost 4 bases and J 8 bases, leaving 18 bases between the germline ends. CDR3 length: 15 residues. CDR1 and CDR2 from the germline V gene are MGHRA and YSYEKL. The CDR3 DNA reads as TGCGCCAGCAGCCCGCCGGGAGCCGCTGGCTATGAGCAGTTCTTC. Protein product: CASSPPGAAGYEQFF.

This sequence joins TRBV6-5 and TRBJ2-3; 8 nucleotides agree with TRBD1. The CDR3 is 14 amino acids. Germline values: CDR1 MNHEY, CDR2 SVGAGI. The junction had 4 bases not matched to a gene; V was cut back by 6 bases and J by 2 bases. This chain's CDR3 is CASRRTGLTDTQYF. The CDR3 DNA sequence: TGTGCCAGCAGAAGGACAGGGCTCACAGATACGCAGTATTTT.

This clone was counted only a few times. This chain links TRBV9 with TRBJ1-3; tentative D call: TRBD1 (5 bases). The CDR3 extends over 16 amino acids. Germline CDR1 and CDR2: SGDLS and YYNGEE. The V end was cut by 0 bases, the J end by 1 base, with 11 bases between. The CDR3 is CASSVGFRASGNTIYF. CDR3 sequence (DNA): TGTGCCAGCAGCGTAGGTTTCAGGGCATCTGGAAACACCATATATTTT.

The rearrangement joins TRBV7-9 to TRBJ1-3; tentative D call: TRBD1 (5 bases). V was trimmed by 1 base and J by 2 bases, leaving 12 bases between them. The CDR3 contains 16 residues. The V gene's germline CDR1 is SEHNR and CDR2 FQNEAQ (reference sequence). The CDR3 DNA is TGTGCCAGCAGCTTAGTCGGGGGTATAGCTGGAAACACCATATATTTT. Protein sequence: CASSLVGGIAGNTIYF. Looking up the rest from reference TRBV7-9 and TRBJ1-3 gives the full variable domain: DTGVSQNPRHKITKRGQNVTFRCDPISEHNRLYWYRQTLGQGPEFLTYFQNEAQLEKSRLLSDRFSAERPKGSFSTLEIQRTEQGDSAMYLCASSLVGGIAGNTIYFGEGSWLTVV.

This clone was found once. This chain uses TRBV19 with TRBJ2-3, with 9 bases lining up with TRBD1. Germline assignment: CDR1 LNHDA and CDR2 SQIVND (reference sequence). The CDR3 covers 14 residues. The V segment lost 6 bases and the J segment 1 base; nucleotides outside the gene matches: 2. CDR3 DNA: TGTGCCAGTAGGAGGACAGGGGGCACAGATACGCAGTATTTT. Protein: CASRRTGGTDTQYF. Full variable domain (rest looked up from reference TRBV19 and TRBJ2-3): DGGITQSPKYLFRKEGQNVTLSCEQNLNHDAMYWYRQDPGQGLRLIYYSQIVNDFQKGDIAEGYSVSREKKESFPLTVTSAQKNPTAFYLCASRRTGGTDTQYFGPGTRLTVL.

The chain combines TRBV5-4 with TRBJ2-3; 7 bases map to TRBD1. Looked up from germline, CDR1 is SGHNT and CDR2 is YYREEE (reference sequence). The junction had 5 bases not matched to a gene; V was cut back by 4 bases and J by 0 bases. The CDR3 loop spans 15 amino acids. CDR3 protein: CASSPRTGSTDTQYF. In DNA form, the CDR3 reads TGTGCCAGCAGCCCCCGGACAGGCAGCACAGATACGCAGTATTTT.

This chain joins TRBV2 and TRBJ2-2; 7 bases match TRBD1. The trim removed 6 bases at V and 3 bases at J, leaving 7 bases unmatched. Germline V gives CDR1 SNHLY, CDR2 FYNNEI. The length of the CDR3 is 15 residues. Here the CDR3 reads CASSDRAPDTGELFF. Here the CDR3 DNA reads TGTGCCAGCAGCGACAGGGCCCCTGACACCGGGGAGCTGTTTTTT.

The J gene is TRBJ1-4, the V gene TRBV19; TRBD1 matches at 7 bases. Germline values: CDR1 LNHDA, CDR2 SQIVND (reference sequence). Unmatched junction bases numbered 0, after V lost 5 bases and J lost 3 bases. The CDR3 is made up of 13 amino acids. CDR3 DNA: TGTGCCAGTAGTGGGACAGCTAATGAAAAACTGTTTTTT. Its translation: CASSGTANEKLFF.

The chain couples TRBV5-8 to TRBJ1-1; 7 bases map to TRBD1. Germline V lookup: CDR1 SGHTS, CDR2 YDEGEE. The CDR3 extends over 15 amino acids. V was pared by 3 bases and J by 2 bases, with 7 bases of the junction left unmatched. The chain's CDR3 is CASSSGQRTNTEAFF. The CDR3 DNA reads TGTGCCAGCAGCTCGGGACAGAGAACAAACACTGAAGCTTTCTTT.

CDR3 residues: CASSPDWPEQYF. As DNA, the CDR3 is TGTGCCAGCAGCCCGGACTGGCCCGAGCAGTACTTC. The chain recombines TRBV2 with TRBJ2-7; possibly TRBD2 for D (5 bases). The CDR3 runs to 12 residues. Germline V lookup: CDR1 SNHLY, CDR2 FYNNEI. The V and J ends lost 6 bases and 6 bases respectively, with 12 bases between them.

The rearrangement uses TRBV5-1 and TRBJ1-6; D gene uncertain. Germline V lookup: CDR1 SGHRS, CDR2 YFSETQ. The CDR3 is 16 amino acids. V shed 0 bases and J shed 0 bases, with 7 bases lying between them. CDR3 loop: CASSLERSSYNSPLHF. For the CDR3, the DNA is TGCGCCAGCAGCTTGGAACGGAGCTCCTATAATTCACCCCTCCACTTT. The whole variable domain, filled in from reference TRBV5-1 and TRBJ1-6, reads KAGVTQTPRYLIKTRGQQVTLSCSPISGHRSVSWYQQTPGQGLQFLFEYFSETQRNKGNFPGRFSGRQFSNSRSEMNVSTLELGDSALYLCASSLERSSYNSPLHFGNGTRLTVT.

The genes are TRBV20-1 and TRBJ2-2, with 8 nucleotides matching TRBD2. Germline assignment: CDR1 DFQATT and CDR2 SNEGSKA (reference sequence). The V and J ends lost 6 bases and 4 bases, in that order; junction bases with no gene match: 10. This CDR3 contains 15 residues. In nucleotides, the CDR3 is TGCAGTGCGAGTCCCGGACTAGCAGGCACCGGGGAGCTGTTTTTT. It specifies CSASPGLAGTGELFF.